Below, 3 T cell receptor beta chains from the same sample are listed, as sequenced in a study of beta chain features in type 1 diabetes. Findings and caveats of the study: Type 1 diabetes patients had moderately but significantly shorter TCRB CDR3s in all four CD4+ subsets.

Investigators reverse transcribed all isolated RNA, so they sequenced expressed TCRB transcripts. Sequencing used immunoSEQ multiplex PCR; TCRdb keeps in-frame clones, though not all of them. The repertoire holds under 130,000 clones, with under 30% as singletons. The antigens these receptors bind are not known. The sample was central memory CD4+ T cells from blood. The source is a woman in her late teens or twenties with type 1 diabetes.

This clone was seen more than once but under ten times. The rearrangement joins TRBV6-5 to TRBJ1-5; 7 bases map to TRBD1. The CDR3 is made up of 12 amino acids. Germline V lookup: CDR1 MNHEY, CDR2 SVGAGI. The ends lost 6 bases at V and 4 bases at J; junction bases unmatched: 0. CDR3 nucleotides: TGTGCCAGCAGACAGGGGAATCAGCCCCAGCATTTT. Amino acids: CASRQGNQPQHF.

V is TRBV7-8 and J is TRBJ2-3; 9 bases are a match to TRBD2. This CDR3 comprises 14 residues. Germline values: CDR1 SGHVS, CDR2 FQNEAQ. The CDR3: CAVNLGLATDTQYF. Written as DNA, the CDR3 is TGTGCAGTCAACCTGGGACTAGCAACAGATACGCAGTATTTT. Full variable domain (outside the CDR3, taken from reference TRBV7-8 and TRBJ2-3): GAGVSQSPRYKVAKRGQDVALRCDPISGHVSLFWYQQALGQGPEFLTYFQNEAQLDKSGLPSDRFFAERPEGSVSTLKIQRTQQEDSAVYLCAVNLGLATDTQYFGPGTRLTVL.

The CDR3 nucleotides are TGTGCCAGCAGTTGGGCACAGGGGAACACTGAAGCTTTCTTT. It codes for CASSWAQGNTEAFF. The chain employs TRBV6-6 and TRBJ1-1; perhaps TRBD1 as D (6 bases). This CDR3 spans 14 amino acids. Germline V gives CDR1 MNHNY, CDR2 SVGAGI (reference sequence). Trimming removed 4 bases at V and 1 base at J, with 10 bases between.